These 2 T cell receptor beta chains came from one sample sequenced in a study of identical twins. MiXCR was run by TCRdb on the 5' RACE reads, yielding one entry per CDR3 protein. This table holds approximately 890,000 distinct CDR3 sequences, 9% to 15% found once. The sample was also reused in another study, on yellow fever vaccine responses in identical twins.

What was sequenced was PBMCs. Every receptor here comes from a woman aged 18-29 years in good health.

V is TRBV10-3 and J is TRBJ1-1, with TRBD1 as a possible D gene (5 bases). Germline CDR1 and CDR2: ENHRY and SYGVKD. The CDR3 is made up of 14 amino acids. The V end was cut by 2 bases, the J end by 1 base, with 8 bases between. The CDR3: CAISEGGTNTEAFF. The CDR3 region has the DNA TGTGCCATCAGTGAGGGGGGGACGAACACTGAAGCTTTCTTT.

This clonotype was detected a few times. CDR3 DNA: TGTGCCAGCAGTTACGGAGGACAGGGTTCACCCCTCCACTTT. Protein: CASSYGGQGSPLHF. The J gene is TRBJ1-6, the V gene TRBV6-5; 8 nucleotides line up with TRBD1. The CDR3 runs to 14 residues. The V and J ends lost 2 bases and 9 bases, in that order; junction bases with no gene match: 3. CDR1 and CDR2 (germline): MNHEY, SVGAGI.